Listed below are T cell receptor beta chains from one sample, sequenced in a study. One entry per CDR3 protein results from TCRdb running MiXCR on the RT-PCR reads. The table has about 700,000 distinct CDR3 sequences, 13% to 15% seen once. Sequences were obtained from memory CD4+ T cells from blood. The receptors derive from a female donor in good health, serving as a healthy control. Each CDR3 is given with its conserved first and last residue. A D gene is named only where the DNA matches it firmly. For some rows the clone size is stated as once, few or many, or as a class when expanded; others skip it.

V	J	D	size	DNA	CDR3
TRBV9	TRBJ1-1	.	.	TGTGCCAGCAGCCTCACAGGGAGATCTGAAGCTTTCTTT	CASSLTGRSEAFF
TRBV30	TRBJ2-5	.	.	TGTGCCTGGAGGGGACCTCCCGGTGAGACCCAGTACTTC	CAWRGPPGETQYF
TRBV6-5	TRBJ1-1	TRBD1	many	TGTGCCAGCAGCGTACAGGGGGCCGGGACTGAAGCTTTCTTT	CASSVQGAGTEAFF
TRBV6-6	TRBJ1-5	TRBD1	.	TGTGCCAGCAGTATTGGGACAGATCAGCCCCAGCATTTT	CASSIGTDQPQHF
TRBV5-4	TRBJ1-6	.	few	TGTGCCAGCAGCTTGGAGGGCGGACGCTATTCACCCCTCCACTTT	CASSLEGGRYSPLHF
TRBV25-1	TRBJ2-2	.	.	TGTGCCAGCAGTGCAGGACCTCCGAGCACCGGGGAGCTGTTTTTT	CASSAGPPSTGELFF
TRBV7-3	TRBJ2-1	.	few	TGTGCCAGCAGCTTAACCAAAACAGACTACAATGAGCAGTTCTTC	CASSLTKTDYNEQFF
TRBV20-1	TRBJ1-5	TRBD1	few	TGCAGTGCTGGACAGGGGGATCAGCCCCAGCATTTT	CSAGQGDQPQHF
TRBV15	TRBJ2-1	.	.	TGTGCCACCAGCAGGCGTGGGGGGGACAACTATTACGAGCAGTTCTTC	CATSRRGGDNYYEQFF
TRBV4-2	TRBJ1-4	.	.	TGTGCCAGCAGCCAAGTTGAGGGACAAAATGAAAAACTGTTTTTT	CASSQVEGQNEKLFF
TRBV6-1	TRBJ2-1	TRBD2	few	TGTGCCAGCAGTGGCCCTAGCGGGGGGTGGTACAATGAGCAGTTCTTC	CASSGPSGGWYNEQFF
TRBV5-1	TRBJ2-7	TRBD1	few	TGCGCCAGCAACCCTATGCCCCGGGACAGGGGATCCGAGCAGTACTTC	CASNPMPRDRGSEQYF
TRBV12-3/TRBV12-4	TRBJ1-1	.	few	TGTGCCAGCAGTTTAGGGACTGCCATGAACACTGAAGCTTTCTTT	CASSLGTAMNTEAFF
TRBV7-6	TRBJ2-2	.	.	TGTGCCAGCAGCTTAGCGTGGACAGTGAACACCGGGGAGCTGTTTTTT	CASSLAWTVNTGELFF
TRBV20-1	TRBJ2-7	.	few	TGCAGTGCTAGAGTTGGTGGCAGGACCTACGAGCAGTACTTC	CSARVGGRTYEQYF
TRBV12-3/TRBV12-4	TRBJ2-1	TRBD1	many	TGTGCCAGCAGGGTTCGAGGGGGCCCGGGAAATGAGCAGTTCTTC	CASRVRGGPGNEQFF
TRBV19	TRBJ2-6	TRBD1	.	TGTGCCAGTAGTATTACAGGGGGCTTCTTTTCTGGGGCCAACGTCCTGACTTTC	CASSITGGFFSGANVLTF
TRBV19	TRBJ2-2	.	few	TGTGCCAGTAGTATAGGGGGCGTCGGGGAGCTGTTTTTT	CASSIGGVGELFF
TRBV7-9	TRBJ2-3	.	.	TGTGCCAGCAGCCCTCGCACAGGTGTGGATACGCAGTATTTT	CASSPRTGVDTQYF
TRBV6-5	TRBJ1-5	TRBD1	many	TGTGCCAGCAGTTACGCAGGGGGCGTTGAAAAGGCCGCTCAGCCCCAGCATTTT	CASSYAGGVEKAAQPQHF
TRBV20-1	TRBJ1-3	.	.	TGCAGTGCTAGAATAGGGGGTAGCTCTGGAAACACCATATATTTT	CSARIGGSSGNTIYF
TRBV3-1	TRBJ1-4	TRBD1	.	TGTGCCACCTCACTACGGGGGACAGGAGCAGAAAAACTGTTTTTT	CATSLRGTGAEKLFF